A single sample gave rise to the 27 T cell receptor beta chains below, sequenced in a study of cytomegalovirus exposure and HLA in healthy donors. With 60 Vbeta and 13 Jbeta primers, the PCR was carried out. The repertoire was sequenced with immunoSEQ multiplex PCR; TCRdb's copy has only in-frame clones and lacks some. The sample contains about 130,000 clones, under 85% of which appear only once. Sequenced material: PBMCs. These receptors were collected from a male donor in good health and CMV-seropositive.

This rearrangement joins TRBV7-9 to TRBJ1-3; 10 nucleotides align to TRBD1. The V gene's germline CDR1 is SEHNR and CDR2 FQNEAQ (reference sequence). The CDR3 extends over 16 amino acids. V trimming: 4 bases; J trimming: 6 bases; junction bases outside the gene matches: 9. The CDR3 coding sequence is TGTGCCAGCAGCTGGGGACAGGGGAAGGAGGAAAACACCATATATTTT. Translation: CASSWGQGKEENTIYF. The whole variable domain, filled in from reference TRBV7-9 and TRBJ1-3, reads DTGVSQNPRHKITKRGQNVTFRCDPISEHNRLYWYRQTLGQGPEFLTYFQNEAQLEKSRLLSDRFSAERPKGSFSTLEIQRTEQGDSAMYLCASSWGQGKEENTIYFGEGSWLTVV.

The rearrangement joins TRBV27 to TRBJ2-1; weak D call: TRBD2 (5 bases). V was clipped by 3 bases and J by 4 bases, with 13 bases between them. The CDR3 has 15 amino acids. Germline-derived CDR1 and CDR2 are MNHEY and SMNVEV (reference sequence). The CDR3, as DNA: TGTGCCAGCAGTTTGGAGAGGGCCTCTTACAATGAGCAGTTCTTC. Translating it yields CASSLERASYNEQFF.

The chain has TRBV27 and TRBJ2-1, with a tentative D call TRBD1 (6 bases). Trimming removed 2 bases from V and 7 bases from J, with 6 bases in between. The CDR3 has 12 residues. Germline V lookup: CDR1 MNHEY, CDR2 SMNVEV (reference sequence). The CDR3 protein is CASSLTGNEQFF. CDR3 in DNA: TGTGCCAGCAGTTTAACAGGGAATGAGCAGTTCTTC.

CDR3 coding DNA: TGCGCCAGCAGCTTGGGGACAGGCGTTCCCTACGAGCAGTACTTC. The encoded protein is CASSLGTGVPYEQYF. The chain couples TRBV5-1 to TRBJ2-7; the match to TRBD1 covers 7 bases. Germline CDR1 is SGHRS and CDR2 is YFSETQ. The CDR3 sequence is 15 residues long. The ends lost 0 bases at V and 2 bases at J; junction bases unmatched: 5.

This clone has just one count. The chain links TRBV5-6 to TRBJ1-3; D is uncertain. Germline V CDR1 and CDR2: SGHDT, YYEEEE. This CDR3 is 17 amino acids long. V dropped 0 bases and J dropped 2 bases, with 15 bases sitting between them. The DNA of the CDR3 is TGTGCCAGCAGCTTGGCGTCGGGAGGATTGGCTGGAAACACCATATATTTT. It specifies CASSLASGGLAGNTIYF. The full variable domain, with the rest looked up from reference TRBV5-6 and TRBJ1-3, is DAGVTQSPTHLIKTRGQQVTLRCSPKSGHDTVSWYQQALGQGPQFIFQYYEEEERQRGNFPDRFSGHQFPNYSSELNVNALLLGDSALYLCASSLASGGLAGNTIYFGEGSWLTVV.

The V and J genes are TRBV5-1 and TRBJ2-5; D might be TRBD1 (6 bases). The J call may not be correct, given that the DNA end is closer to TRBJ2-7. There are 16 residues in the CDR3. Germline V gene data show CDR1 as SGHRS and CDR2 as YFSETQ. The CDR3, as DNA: TGCGCCAGCAGCTTGAAGGTAGAGACAGGAAGGTACGAGCAGTACTTC. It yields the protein CASSLKVETGRYEQYF.

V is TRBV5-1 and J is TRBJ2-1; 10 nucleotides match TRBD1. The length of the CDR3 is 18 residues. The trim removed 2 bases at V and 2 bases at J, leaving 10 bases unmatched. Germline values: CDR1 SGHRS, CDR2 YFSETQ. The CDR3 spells CASSFQPPGTGAYNEQFF. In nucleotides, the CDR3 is TGCGCCAGCAGCTTTCAGCCCCCCGGGACAGGGGCCTACAATGAGCAGTTCTTC.

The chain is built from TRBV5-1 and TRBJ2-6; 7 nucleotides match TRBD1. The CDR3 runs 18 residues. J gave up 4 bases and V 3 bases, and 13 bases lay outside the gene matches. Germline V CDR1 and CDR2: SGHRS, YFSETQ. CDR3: CASSWGLTGSGGANVLTF. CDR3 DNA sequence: TGCGCCAGCAGCTGGGGATTGACAGGGTCGGGCGGGGCCAACGTCCTGACTTTC.

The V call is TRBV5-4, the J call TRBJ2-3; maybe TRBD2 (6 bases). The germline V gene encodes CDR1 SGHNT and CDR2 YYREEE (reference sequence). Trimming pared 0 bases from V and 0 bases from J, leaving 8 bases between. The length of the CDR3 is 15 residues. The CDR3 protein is CASSLDSGSTDTQYF. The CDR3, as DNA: TGTGCCAGCAGCTTGGATAGCGGTAGCACAGATACGCAGTATTTT.

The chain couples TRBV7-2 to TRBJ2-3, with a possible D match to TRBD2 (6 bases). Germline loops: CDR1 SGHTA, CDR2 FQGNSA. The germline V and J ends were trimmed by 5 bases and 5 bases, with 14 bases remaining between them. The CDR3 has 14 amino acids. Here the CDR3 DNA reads TGTGCCAGCAGCGTTGCGGGGTCGGGAGATACGCAGTATTTT. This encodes CASSVAGSGDTQYF.

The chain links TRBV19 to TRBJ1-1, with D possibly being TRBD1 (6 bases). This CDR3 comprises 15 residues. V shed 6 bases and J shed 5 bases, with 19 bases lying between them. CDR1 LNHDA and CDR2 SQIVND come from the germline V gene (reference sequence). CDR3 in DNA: TGTGCCAGTAGCGAGCGGGGGCTCGAAATGACTGAAGCTTTCTTT. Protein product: CASSERGLEMTEAFF. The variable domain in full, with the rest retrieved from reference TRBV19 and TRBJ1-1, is DGGITQSPKYLFRKEGQNVTLSCEQNLNHDAMYWYRQDPGQGLRLIYYSQIVNDFQKGDIAEGYSVSREKKESFPLTVTSAQKNPTAFYLCASSERGLEMTEAFFGQGTRLTVV.

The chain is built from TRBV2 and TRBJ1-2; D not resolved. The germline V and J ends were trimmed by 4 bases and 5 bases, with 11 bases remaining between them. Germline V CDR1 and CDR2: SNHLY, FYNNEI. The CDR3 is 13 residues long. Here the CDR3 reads CASSAGRGYGYTF. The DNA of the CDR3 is TGTGCCAGCAGTGCGGGGAGAGGGTATGGCTACACCTTC.

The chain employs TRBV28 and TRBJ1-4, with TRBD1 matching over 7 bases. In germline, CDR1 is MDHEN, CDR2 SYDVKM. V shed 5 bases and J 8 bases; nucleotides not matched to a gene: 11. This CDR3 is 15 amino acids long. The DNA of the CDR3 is TGTGCCAGCAGTCCGCCAGGGGGAATGCGGGAAAAACTGTTTTTT. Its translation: CASSPPGGMREKLFF.

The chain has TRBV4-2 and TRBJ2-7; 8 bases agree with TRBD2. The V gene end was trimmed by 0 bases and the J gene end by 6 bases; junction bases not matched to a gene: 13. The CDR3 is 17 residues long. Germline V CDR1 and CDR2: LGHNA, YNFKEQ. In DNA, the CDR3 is TGTGCCAGCAGCCAAGATTCGACGAGCGGGAGAGGGGGCGAGCAGTACTTC. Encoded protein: CASSQDSTSGRGGEQYF.

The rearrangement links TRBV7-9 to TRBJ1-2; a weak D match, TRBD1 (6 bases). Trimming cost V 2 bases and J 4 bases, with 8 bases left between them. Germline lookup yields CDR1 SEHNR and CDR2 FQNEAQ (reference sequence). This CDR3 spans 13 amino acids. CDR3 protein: CASSLQQGYGYTF. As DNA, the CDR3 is TGTGCCAGCAGCTTACAACAGGGCTATGGCTACACCTTC.

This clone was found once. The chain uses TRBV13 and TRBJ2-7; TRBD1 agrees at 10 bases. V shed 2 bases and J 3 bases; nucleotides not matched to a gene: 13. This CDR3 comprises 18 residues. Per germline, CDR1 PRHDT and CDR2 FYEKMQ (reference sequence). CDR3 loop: CASSLYPLGTGVVYEQYF. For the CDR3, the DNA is TGTGCCAGCAGCTTATACCCCTTGGGGACAGGGGTTGTCTACGAGCAGTACTTC.

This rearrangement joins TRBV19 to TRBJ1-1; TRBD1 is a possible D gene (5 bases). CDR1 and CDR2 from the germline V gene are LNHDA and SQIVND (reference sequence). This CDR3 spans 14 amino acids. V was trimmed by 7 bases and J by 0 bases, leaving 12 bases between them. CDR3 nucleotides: TGTGCCAGTAATACAGGCGGGATGAACACTGAAGCTTTCTTT. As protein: CASNTGGMNTEAFF.

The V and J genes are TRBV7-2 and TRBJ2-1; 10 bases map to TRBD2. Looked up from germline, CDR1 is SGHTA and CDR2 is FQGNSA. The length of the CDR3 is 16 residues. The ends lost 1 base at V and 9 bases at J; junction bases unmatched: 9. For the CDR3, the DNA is TGTGCCAGCAGCTTAGGTCAAGCGGGGGGGCCTAGTGAGCAGTTCTTC. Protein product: CASSLGQAGGPSEQFF.

CDR3 in amino acids: CASGGLAGGTGELFF. The CDR3 DNA follows: TGTGCCAGTGGGGGACTAGCGGGAGGTACCGGGGAGCTGTTTTTT. The chain combines TRBV19 with TRBJ2-2; 15 positions agree with TRBD2. Losses at the gene ends were 8 bases for V and 5 bases for J; bases not matched to a gene: 3. Germline CDR1 is LNHDA and CDR2 is SQIVND (reference sequence). The CDR3 runs to 15 residues.

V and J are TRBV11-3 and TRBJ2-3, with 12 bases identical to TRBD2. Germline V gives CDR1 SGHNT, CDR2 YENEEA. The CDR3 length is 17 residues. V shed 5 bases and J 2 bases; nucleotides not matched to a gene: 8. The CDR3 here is CASSPRTSGVNTDTQYF. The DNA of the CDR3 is TGTGCCAGCAGCCCGAGGACTAGCGGGGTAAACACAGATACGCAGTATTTT.

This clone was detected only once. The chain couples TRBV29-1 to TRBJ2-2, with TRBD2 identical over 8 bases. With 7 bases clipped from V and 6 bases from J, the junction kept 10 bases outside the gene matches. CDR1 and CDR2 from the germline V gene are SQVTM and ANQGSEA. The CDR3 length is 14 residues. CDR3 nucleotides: TGCAGCGCTTCCGCGAAGACTAGCGCCGGGGAGCTGTTTTTT. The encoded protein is CSASAKTSAGELFF.

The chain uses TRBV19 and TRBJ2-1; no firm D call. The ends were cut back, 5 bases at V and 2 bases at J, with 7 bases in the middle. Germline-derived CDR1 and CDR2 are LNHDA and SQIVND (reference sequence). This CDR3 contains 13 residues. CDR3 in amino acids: CASSVQPYNEQFF. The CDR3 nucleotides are TGTGCCAGTAGTGTACAACCCTACAATGAGCAGTTCTTC.

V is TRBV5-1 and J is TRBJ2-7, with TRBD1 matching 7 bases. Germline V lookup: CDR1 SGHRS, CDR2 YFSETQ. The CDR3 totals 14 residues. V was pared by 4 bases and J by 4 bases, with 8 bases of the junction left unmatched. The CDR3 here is CASSDRAHSYEQYF. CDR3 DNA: TGCGCCAGCAGCGACAGGGCCCATAGTTACGAGCAGTACTTC. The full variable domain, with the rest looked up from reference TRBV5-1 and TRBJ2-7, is KAGVTQTPRYLIKTRGQQVTLSCSPISGHRSVSWYQQTPGQGLQFLFEYFSETQRNKGNFPGRFSGRQFSNSRSEMNVSTLELGDSALYLCASSDRAHSYEQYFGPGTRLTVT.

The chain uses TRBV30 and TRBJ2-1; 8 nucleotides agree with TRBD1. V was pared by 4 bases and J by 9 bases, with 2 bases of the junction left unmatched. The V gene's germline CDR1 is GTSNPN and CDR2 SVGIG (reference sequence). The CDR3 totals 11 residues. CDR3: CAWTGTGEQFF. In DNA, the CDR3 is TGTGCCTGGACCGGGACAGGTGAGCAGTTCTTC.

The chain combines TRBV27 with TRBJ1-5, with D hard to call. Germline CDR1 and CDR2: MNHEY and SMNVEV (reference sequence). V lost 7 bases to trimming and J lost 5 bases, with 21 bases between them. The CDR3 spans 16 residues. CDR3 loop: CASTLLEPGPYQPQHF. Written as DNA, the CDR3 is TGTGCCAGCACCCTTCTAGAGCCCGGCCCCTATCAGCCCCAGCATTTT.

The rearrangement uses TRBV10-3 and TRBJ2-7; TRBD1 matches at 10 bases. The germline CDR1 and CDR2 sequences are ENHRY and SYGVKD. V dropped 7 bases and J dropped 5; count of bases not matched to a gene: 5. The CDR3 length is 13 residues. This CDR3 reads CAITKDRGDEQYF. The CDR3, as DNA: TGTGCCATCACCAAGGACAGGGGGGACGAGCAGTACTTC.

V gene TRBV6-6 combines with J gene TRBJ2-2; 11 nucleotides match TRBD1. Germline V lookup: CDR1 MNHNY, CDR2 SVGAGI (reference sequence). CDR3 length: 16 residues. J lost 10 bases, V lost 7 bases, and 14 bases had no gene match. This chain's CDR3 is CASIPTGTGGVLELFF. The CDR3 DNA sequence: TGTGCCAGCATCCCCACCGGGACAGGGGGAGTTCTGGAGCTGTTTTTT.